This record concerns one T cell receptor (beta chain) sequence. Antigen: not known. The study sampled nominally healthy donors, though unrecorded immune exposures were likely. These data are taken from a study of cytomegalovirus exposure and HLA in healthy donors. Study-wide background: About 80 million unique TCRs, all from HLA-typed donors, were included in an early release of the data. Study-wide findings and caveats: Reports indicated that the classifier achieved high specificity and sensitivity in diagnosing cytomegalovirus status. The majority of TCR sequences were rare, yet some public TCRs appeared in many donors.

It was with 60 Vbeta and 13 Jbeta primers that the PCR ran. Sequenced by immunoSEQ multiplex PCR; TCRdb stores in-frame clones only, minus some. The sample lists about 80,000 clones, 80% occurring once. Trimming pared 9 bases from V and 7 bases from J, leaving 22 bases between. Germline V gene data show CDR1 as MGHDK and CDR2 as SYGVNS. The CDR3 contains 15 residues. The clonotype was recovered from a woman in her 50s in good health and CMV-seropositive. The specimen was PBMCs. The rearrangement links TRBV25-1 to TRBJ2-1; tentatively, D is TRBD2 (7 bases). CDR3 DNA: TGTGCCAGTAATCTACAGGGAGGGAGCTGGAATGAGCAGTTCTTC. Amino acid sequence: CASNLQGGSWNEQFF.